This paragraph covers one T cell receptor (beta chain) sequence. Original data processing: For nucleated cells, counts were estimated from reference gene primer amplification. Assay used: immunoSEQ multiplex PCR; TCRdb lists only in-frame clones, some missing. The V and J calls and clone size are taken from that table; D and trimming were inferred from the DNA. Of roughly 130,000 clones in the sample, approximately 79% were seen once. Germline assignment: CDR1 MNHEY and CDR2 SVGAGI. The CDR3 is made up of 13 amino acids. V lost 7 bases, J lost 5 bases, and 12 bases lay in between. The data were taken from a study of blood T cell repertoires in COVID-19. Study-level information: Samples representing acute and convalescent COVID-19 were sourced from the United States, Italy and Spain. Nucleic acid was either cDNA or gDNA, and it came from T cells, B-cell-depleted T cells, or PBMCs.

The specimen sequenced was peripheral blood. The TCR comes from a man in his 60s with acute or convalescent COVID-19. This sequence joins TRBV6-5 and TRBJ2-1, with a tentative D call TRBD1 (5 bases). DNA of the CDR3: TGTGCCAGCAAGGAGCCAGGGCACAATGAGCAGTTCTTC. It translates to CASKEPGHNEQFF.